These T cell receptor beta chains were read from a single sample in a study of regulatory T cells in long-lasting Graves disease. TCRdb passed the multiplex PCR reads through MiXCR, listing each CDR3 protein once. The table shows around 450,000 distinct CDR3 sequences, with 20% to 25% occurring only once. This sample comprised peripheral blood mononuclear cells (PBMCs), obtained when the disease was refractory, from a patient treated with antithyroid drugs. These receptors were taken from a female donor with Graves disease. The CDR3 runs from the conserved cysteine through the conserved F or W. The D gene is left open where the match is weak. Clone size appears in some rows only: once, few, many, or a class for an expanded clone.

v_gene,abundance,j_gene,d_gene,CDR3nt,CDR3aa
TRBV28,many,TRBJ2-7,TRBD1,TGTGCCAGCAGTACGGGGACAGGGACGGGCTACGAGCAGTACTTC,CASSTGTGTGYEQYF
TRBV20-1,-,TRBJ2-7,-,TGCAGTGCTAGAGATCGTCGGAGGACGGGCCACGAGCAGTACTTC,CSARDRRRTGHEQYF
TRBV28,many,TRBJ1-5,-,TGTGCCAGCAGCCGGGACTCATCGCCGCCCCAGCATTTT,CASSRDSSPPQHF
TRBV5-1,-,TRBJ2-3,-,TGCGCCAGCAGCAGAAAGCCACCGGGAGAGAGCACAGATACGCAGTATTTT,CASSRKPPGESTDTQYF
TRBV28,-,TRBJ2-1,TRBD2,TGTGCCAGCAGTTTAGGGGCGGGGGGGCGGAATGAGCAGTTCTTC,CASSLGAGGRNEQFF
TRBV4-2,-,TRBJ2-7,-,TGTGCCAGCAGCCAAGATCCTAGCGACTACGAGCAGTACTTC,CASSQDPSDYEQYF
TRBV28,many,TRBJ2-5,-,TGTGCCAGCAGTAGGTGGGGGCCCCGAGAGACCCAGTACTTC,CASSRWGPRETQYF
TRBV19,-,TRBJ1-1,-,TGTGCCAGTAGACAGGGTCTGATGAACACTGAAGCTTTCTTT,CASRQGLMNTEAFF
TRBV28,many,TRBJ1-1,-,TGTGCCAGCAGTTTACCCCTCATCCGGGAAGCTTTCTTT,CASSLPLIREAFF
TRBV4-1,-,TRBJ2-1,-,TGCGCCAGCGGTCTAGCGTACTCGGGAAATGAGCAGTTCTTC,CASGLAYSGNEQFF
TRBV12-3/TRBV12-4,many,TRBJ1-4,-,TGTGCCAGCAGCCTAATCACTGAAAAACTGTTTTTT,CASSLITEKLFF
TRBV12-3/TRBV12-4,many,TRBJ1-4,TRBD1,TGTGCCAGCAGTCCTGGGACAGGGCGGTTCGAAGACTATGAAAAACTGTTTTTT,CASSPGTGRFEDYEKLFF
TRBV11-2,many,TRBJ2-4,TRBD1,TGTGCCAGCAGACTCCAACAGGGGGCTGACATTCAGTACTTC,CASRLQQGADIQYF
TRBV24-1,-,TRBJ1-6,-,TGTGCCACCAGTCTAGGACTAGAGAATTCACCCCTCCACTTT,CATSLGLENSPLHF
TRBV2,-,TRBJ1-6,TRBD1,TGTGCCAGCAGCATGGGACAGGGGGCGATTCGTTCACCCCTCCACTTT,CASSMGQGAIRSPLHF
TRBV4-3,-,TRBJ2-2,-,TGCGCCAGCAGCCAAGTATGGGGAGACAGCACCGGGGAGCTGTTTTTT,CASSQVWGDSTGELFF
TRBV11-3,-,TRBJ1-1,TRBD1,TGTGCCAGTCGGACAGGGGGGATGAACACTGAAGCTTTCTTT,CASRTGGMNTEAFF
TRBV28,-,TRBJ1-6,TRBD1,TGTGCCAGCAGTTTGGCAGCCCCAGGGGGGACCCTCCACTTT,CASSLAAPGGTLHF
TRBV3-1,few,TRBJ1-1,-,TGTGCCAGCAGCCAAGAAGCGGGGAGCGGTGAAGCTTTCTTT,CASSQEAGSGEAFF
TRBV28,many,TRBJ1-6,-,TGTGCCAGCAGTTTATTGCGGGATTCACCCCTCCACTTT,CASSLLRDSPLHF
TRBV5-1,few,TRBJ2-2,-,TGCGCCAGCAGCCCGACCGGGCGGGCGGAGGAGCTGTTTTTT,CASSPTGRAEELFF
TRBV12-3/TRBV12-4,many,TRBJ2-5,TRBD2,TGTGCCAGCAGTTTTTCTAGCGGGAGAGAGACCCAGTACTTC,CASSFSSGRETQYF
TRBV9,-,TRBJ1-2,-,TGTGCCAGCAGCGTATTCTCGGGACCAAACTATGGCTACACCTTC,CASSVFSGPNYGYTF
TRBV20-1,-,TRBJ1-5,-,TGCAGTGCTAGAGATTCCCGGATCCTCACGGGAAGCAATCGGCCCCAGCATTTT,CSARDSRILTGSNRPQHF
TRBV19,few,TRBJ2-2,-,TGTGCCAGTACCCAAGTAGGTTCCGGGGAGCTGTTTTTT,CASTQVGSGELFF
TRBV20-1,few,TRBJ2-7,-,TGCAGTGCCTCACACCCTAGCTCCTACGAGCAGTACTTC,CSASHPSSYEQYF
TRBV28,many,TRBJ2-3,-,TGTGCCAGCAGTTTGGGGTTCACAGATACGCAGTATTTT,CASSLGFTDTQYF
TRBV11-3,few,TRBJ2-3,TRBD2,TGTGCCAGCAGCGTACCGGGACTAGGGGGGGATACGCAGTATTTT,CASSVPGLGGDTQYF
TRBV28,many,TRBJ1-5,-,TGTGCCAGCAGTTTAAGGGGTCCCCGTCAGCCCCAGCATTTT,CASSLRGPRQPQHF
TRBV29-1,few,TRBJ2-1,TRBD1,TGCAGCGGGAGGACAGGCCTGCGGAATAATGAGCAGTTCTTC,CSGRTGLRNNEQFF
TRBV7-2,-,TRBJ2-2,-,TGTGCCAGCAGCTTAGCAGGACCCATGGGGGGCGTTACCGGGGAGCTGTTTTTT,CASSLAGPMGGVTGELFF
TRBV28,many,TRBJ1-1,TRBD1,TGTGCCAGCAGTTCGCCTGACAGGGACGGAGAGGCTTTCTTT,CASSSPDRDGEAFF
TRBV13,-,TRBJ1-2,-,TGTGCCAGCAGCTTATTCGAGGGGAAAGACTATGGCTACACCTTC,CASSLFEGKDYGYTF
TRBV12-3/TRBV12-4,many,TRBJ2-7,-,TGTGCCAGCAGTCCCCAGGGAAGCGGCTACGAGCAGTACTTC,CASSPQGSGYEQYF
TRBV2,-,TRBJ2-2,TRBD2,TGTGCCAGCAGGGACCGGGGACTAGCCTCCGGGGAGCTGTTTTTT,CASRDRGLASGELFF
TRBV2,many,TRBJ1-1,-,TGTGCCAGCAGTCAGTTGGCTGGCGCTGAAGCTTTCTTT,CASSQLAGAEAFF
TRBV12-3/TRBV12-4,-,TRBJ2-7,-,TGTGCCAGCAGTTTAATACGGAGGAGCTCCTACGAGCAGTACTTC,CASSLIRRSSYEQYF
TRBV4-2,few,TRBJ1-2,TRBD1,TGTGCCAGCAGCCTCCGGGACAGGGGAAGTGGCTATGGCTACACCTTC,CASSLRDRGSGYGYTF
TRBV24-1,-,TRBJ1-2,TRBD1,TGTGCCACCAGTGACTTTGACAGGGACGGAGGCTACACCTTC,CATSDFDRDGGYTF
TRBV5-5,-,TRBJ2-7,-,TGTGCCAGCAGCTTACGCGCTGACAACTCCTACGAGCAGTACTTC,CASSLRADNSYEQYF
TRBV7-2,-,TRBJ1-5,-,TGTGCCAGCAGCTATGACCGAGATCAGCCCCAGCATTTT,CASSYDRDQPQHF
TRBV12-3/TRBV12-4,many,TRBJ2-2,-,TGTGCCAGCGGCCTTTCTCAGGGAGTTACCGGGGAGCTGTTTTTT,CASGLSQGVTGELFF
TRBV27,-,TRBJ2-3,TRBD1,TGTGCCAGCAGGGACAGGCTTTCAGATACGCAGTATTTT,CASRDRLSDTQYF
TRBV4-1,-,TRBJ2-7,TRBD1,TGCGCCAGCAGCCAAGCGGGACAGGGGTCCTACGAGCAGTACTTC,CASSQAGQGSYEQYF
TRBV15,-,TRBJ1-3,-,TGTGCCACCAGCCCCCCGGGGGGCTCTGGAAACACCATATATTTT,CATSPPGGSGNTIYF
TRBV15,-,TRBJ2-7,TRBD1,TGTGCCACCAGCAGAGATCGAGGGGGCGGCGAGCAGTACTTC,CATSRDRGGGEQYF
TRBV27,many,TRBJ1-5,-,TGTGCCAGCAGTTTAGGGCCGTTAAAGCCCCAGCATTTT,CASSLGPLKPQHF
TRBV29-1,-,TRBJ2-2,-,TGCAGCGTTGAAGACGCAGGGAACACCGGGGAGCTGTTTTTT,CSVEDAGNTGELFF
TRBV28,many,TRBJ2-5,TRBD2,TGTGCCAGCAGTTCGTTCCCGGGGACTAGCGGGGGGGCCGGAGAGACCCAGTACTTC,CASSSFPGTSGGAGETQYF
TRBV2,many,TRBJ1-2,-,TGTGCCAGCAGTGAACCAGACGGCTACACCTTC,CASSEPDGYTF
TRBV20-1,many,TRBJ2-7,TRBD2,TGCAGTGCTAGAGTATGGAGACTAGCTAGCTACGAGCAGTACTTC,CSARVWRLASYEQYF
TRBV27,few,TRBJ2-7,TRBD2,TGTGCCAGCAGAATAACCCGGCTAGCGGGGGCCGAGCAGTACTTC,CASRITRLAGAEQYF
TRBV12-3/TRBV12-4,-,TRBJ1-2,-,TGTGCCAGCAGGTCGGGACTAGGCTACACCTTC,CASRSGLGYTF
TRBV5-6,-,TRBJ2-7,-,TGTGCCAGCAGTCCCGCAGGGACGATATACGAGCAGTACTTC,CASSPAGTIYEQYF
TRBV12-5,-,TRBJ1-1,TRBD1,TGTGCTAGTGGTTTGGTAACGGGCAGGGGGCGGCCTGAAGATGAAGCTTTCTTT,CASGLVTGRGRPEDEAFF
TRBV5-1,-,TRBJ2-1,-,TGCGCCAGCAGCGGAGGGACTCTCATATCGGGGAATGAGCAGTTCTTC,CASSGGTLISGNEQFF
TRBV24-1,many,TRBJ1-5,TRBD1,TGTGCCACCAGTGATGGGACAGCACAGCCCCAGCATTTT,CATSDGTAQPQHF
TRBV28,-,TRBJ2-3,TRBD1,TGTGCCAGCAGTACACAACAGGGGGCTGCAGATACGCAGTATTTT,CASSTQQGAADTQYF
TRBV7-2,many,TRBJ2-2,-,TGTGCCAGCAGCTTAGATGAAGTCACCGGGGAGCTGTTTTTT,CASSLDEVTGELFF
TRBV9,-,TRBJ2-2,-,TGTGCCAGCAGCGTAGAGGCCTCAATCACCGGGGAGCTGTTTTTT,CASSVEASITGELFF